The 7 T cell receptor beta chains below all came from one sample that was sequenced in a study of human T cells and chemical hapten exposure. TCRdb re-analysed the RACE reads in MiXCR, keeping a single row per CDR3 protein. The sample shows some 91,000 distinct CDR3 sequences, 25% to 30% of them seen only once. The time point is: patch test 3, about 24 weeks after DPC sensitization. The treatment is: therapeutic diphenylcyclopropenone sensitization with weekly scalp DPC. The sample consisted of whole blood, taken in connection with sensitization to the hapten diphenylcyclopropenone (DPC). The receptors were sampled from a middle-aged man with alopecia areata. Some clones in this sample may be carry-over from other donors' samples.

The chain links TRBV28 to TRBJ1-5; tentative D call: TRBD1 (6 bases). The germline gives CDR1 MDHEN, CDR2 SYDVKM. This CDR3 has 16 amino acids. Trimming stripped 5 bases from V and 7 bases from J, with 21 bases between. The CDR3 reads CASSNRMNDRNQPQHF. The CDR3 DNA reads TGTGCCAGCAGTAATCGCATGAACGACAGGAACCAGCCCCAGCATTTT.

This sequence joins TRBV2 and TRBJ2-5; no firm D call. There are 12 residues in the CDR3. Germline loops: CDR1 SNHLY, CDR2 FYNNEI. V lost 3 bases and J 2 bases, leaving 4 bases between the germline ends. The CDR3 sequence is CASSDLQETQYF. CDR3 DNA sequence: TGTGCCAGCAGTGACCTTCAAGAGACCCAGTACTTC.

This clonotype was counted between two and nine times. This chain connects TRBV6-2 or TRBV6-3 to TRBJ2-3, with a possible D match to TRBD2 (6 bases). Germline CDR1 is MNHEY and CDR2 is SVGEGT. This CDR3 comprises 15 residues. V was clipped by 6 bases and J by 4 bases, with 17 bases between them. The CDR3 nucleotides are TGTGCCAGCAGCCCGGGAATACCGGGAGCAGATACGCAGTATTTT. Translating gives CASSPGIPGADTQYF.

This sequence joins TRBV5-1 and TRBJ1-4; weak D call: TRBD1 (5 bases). V lost 0 bases, J lost 5 bases, and 8 bases lay in between. This CDR3 has 14 amino acids. The germline V gene encodes CDR1 SGHRS and CDR2 YFSETQ. The CDR3 coding sequence is TGCGCCAGCAGCTTGGCGACAGCGAATGAAAAACTGTTTTTT. Translated, it gives CASSLATANEKLFF.

This chain links TRBV18 with TRBJ1-6, with TRBD1 matching 7 bases. J lost 7 bases, V lost 4 bases, and 7 bases had no gene match. Germline CDR1 reads KGHSH; CDR2 reads LQKENI. The CDR3 loop spans 15 amino acids. The CDR3: CASSRDSPANSPLHF. DNA for the CDR3: TGTGCCAGCTCACGGGACAGCCCAGCAAATTCACCCCTCCACTTT. Using reference TRBV18 and TRBJ1-6 for the parts outside the CDR3, the full variable domain is NAGVMQNPRHLVRRRGQEARLRCSPMKGHSHVYWYRQLPEEGLKFMVYLQKENIIDESGMPKERFSAEFPKEGPSILRIQQVVRGDSAAYFCASSRDSPANSPLHFGNGTRLTVT.

V is TRBV3-1 and J is TRBJ2-2; 7 bases align to TRBD2. Germline V gene lookup returns CDR1 LGHDT and CDR2 YNNKEL (reference sequence). The CDR3 is made up of 15 amino acids. V lost 4 bases and J lost 3; bases outside the gene matches: 5. The CDR3 loop is CASSLSAGDTGELFF. Written as DNA, the CDR3 is TGTGCCAGCAGCCTATCTGCGGGAGACACCGGGGAGCTGTTTTTT. Based on the CDR3 plus reference TRBV3-1 and TRBJ2-2, the full variable domain is DTAVSQTPKYLVTQMGNDKSIKCEQNLGHDTMYWYKQDSKKFLKIMFSYNNKELIINETVPNRFSPKSPDKAHLNLHINSLELGDSAVYFCASSLSAGDTGELFFGEGSRLTVL.

In its sample, this clonotype was seen many times. This sequence joins TRBV27 and TRBJ2-7; D gene unclear. Trimming removed 5 bases from V and 4 bases from J, with 15 bases in between. The germline CDR1 and CDR2 sequences are MNHEY and SMNVEV (reference sequence). CDR3 length: 14 amino acids. The CDR3 coding sequence is TGTGCCAGCAGTCCTTCGACTTACCTTTACGAGCAGTACTTC. This encodes CASSPSTYLYEQYF.